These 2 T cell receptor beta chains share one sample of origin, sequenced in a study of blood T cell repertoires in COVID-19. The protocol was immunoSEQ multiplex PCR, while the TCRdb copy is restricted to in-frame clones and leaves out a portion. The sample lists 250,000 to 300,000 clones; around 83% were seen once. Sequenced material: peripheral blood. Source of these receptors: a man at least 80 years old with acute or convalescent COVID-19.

This chain's CDR3 is CASSLGGVSNQPQHF. As DNA, the CDR3 is TGTGCCAGCAGCCTGGGAGGAGTTAGCAATCAGCCCCAGCATTTT. This chain joins TRBV7-8 and TRBJ1-5; D is unclear. Trimming removed 5 bases from V and 0 bases from J, with 11 bases in between. CDR3 size: 15 residues. The germline gives CDR1 SGHVS, CDR2 FQNEAQ.

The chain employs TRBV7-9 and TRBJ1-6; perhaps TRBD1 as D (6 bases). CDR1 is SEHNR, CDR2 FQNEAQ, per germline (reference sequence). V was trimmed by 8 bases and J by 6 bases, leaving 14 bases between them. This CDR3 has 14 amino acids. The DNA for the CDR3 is TGTGCCAGCCGGCAGGGGATATCTAATTCACCCCTCCACTTT. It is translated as CASRQGISNSPLHF.